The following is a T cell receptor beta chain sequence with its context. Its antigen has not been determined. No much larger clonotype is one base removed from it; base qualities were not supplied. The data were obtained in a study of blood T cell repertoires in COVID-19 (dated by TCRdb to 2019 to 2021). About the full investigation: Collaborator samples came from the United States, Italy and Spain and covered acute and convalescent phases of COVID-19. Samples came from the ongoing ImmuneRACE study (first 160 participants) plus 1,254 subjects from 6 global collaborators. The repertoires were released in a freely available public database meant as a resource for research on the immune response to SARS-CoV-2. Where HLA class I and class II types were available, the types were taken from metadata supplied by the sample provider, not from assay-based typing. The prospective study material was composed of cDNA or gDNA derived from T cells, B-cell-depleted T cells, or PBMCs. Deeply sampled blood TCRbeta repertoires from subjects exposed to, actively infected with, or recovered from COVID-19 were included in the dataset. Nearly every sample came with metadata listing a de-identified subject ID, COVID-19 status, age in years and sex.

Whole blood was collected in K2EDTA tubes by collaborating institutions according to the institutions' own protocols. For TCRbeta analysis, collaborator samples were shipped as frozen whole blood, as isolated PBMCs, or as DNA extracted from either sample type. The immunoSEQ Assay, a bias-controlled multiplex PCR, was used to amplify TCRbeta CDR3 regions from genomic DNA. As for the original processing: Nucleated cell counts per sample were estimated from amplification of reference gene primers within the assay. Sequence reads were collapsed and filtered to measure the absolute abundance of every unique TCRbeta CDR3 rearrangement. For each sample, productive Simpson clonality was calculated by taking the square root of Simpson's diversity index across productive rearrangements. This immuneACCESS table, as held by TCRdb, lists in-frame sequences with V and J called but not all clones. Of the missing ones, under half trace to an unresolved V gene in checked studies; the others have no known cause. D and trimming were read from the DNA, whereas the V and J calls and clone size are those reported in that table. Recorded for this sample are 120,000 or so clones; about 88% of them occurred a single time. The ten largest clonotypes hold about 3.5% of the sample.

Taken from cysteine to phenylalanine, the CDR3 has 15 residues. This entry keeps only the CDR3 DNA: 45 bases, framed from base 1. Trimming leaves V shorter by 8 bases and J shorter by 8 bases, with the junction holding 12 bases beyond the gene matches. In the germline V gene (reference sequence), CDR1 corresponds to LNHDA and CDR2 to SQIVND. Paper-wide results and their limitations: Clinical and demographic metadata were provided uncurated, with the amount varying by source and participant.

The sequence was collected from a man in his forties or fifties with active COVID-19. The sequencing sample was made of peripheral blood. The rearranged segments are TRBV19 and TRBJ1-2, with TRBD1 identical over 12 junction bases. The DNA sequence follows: TGTGCCAGTGCCCGGGACAGGGGGCTTACGGGCGGCTACACCTTC. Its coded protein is CASARDRGLTGGYTF.